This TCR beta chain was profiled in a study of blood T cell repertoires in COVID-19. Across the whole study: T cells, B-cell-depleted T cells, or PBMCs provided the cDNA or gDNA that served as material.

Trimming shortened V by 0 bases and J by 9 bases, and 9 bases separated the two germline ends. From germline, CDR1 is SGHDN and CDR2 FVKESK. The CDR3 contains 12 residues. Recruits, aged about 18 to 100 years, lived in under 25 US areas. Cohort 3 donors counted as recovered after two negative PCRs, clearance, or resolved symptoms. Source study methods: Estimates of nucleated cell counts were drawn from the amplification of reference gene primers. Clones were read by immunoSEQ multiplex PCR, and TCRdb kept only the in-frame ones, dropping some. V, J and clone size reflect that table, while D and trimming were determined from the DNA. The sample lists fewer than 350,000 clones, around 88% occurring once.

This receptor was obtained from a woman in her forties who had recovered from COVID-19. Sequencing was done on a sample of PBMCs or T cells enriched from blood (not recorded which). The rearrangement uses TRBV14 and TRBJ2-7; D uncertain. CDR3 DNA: TGTGCCAGCAGCCAAGATAGAGGTGGGCAGTACTTC. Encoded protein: CASSQDRGGQYF. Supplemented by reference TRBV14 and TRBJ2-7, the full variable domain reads EAGVTQFPSHSVIEKGQTVTLRCDPISGHDNLYWYRRVMGKEIKFLLHFVKESKQDESGMPNNRFLAERTGGTYSTLKVQPAELEDSGVYFCASSQDRGGQYFGPGTRLTVT.